These 17 T cell receptor beta chains came from one sample sequenced in a study of T cell responses to AZD1222 COVID-19 vaccine. The assay was immunoSEQ multiplex PCR, and TCRdb's table has in-frame clones only and misses some. The top ten clones hold 23% of a sample with some 65,000 clones, 75% to 85% of them seen once. This sample comprised peripheral blood, obtained on day 0 of MenACWY control vaccination. The source of these receptors is an adult in good health.

The genes are TRBV5-4 and TRBJ1-4, with 8 nucleotides matching TRBD1. V lost 4 bases and J lost 7; bases outside the gene matches: 3. The CDR3 is 13 amino acids. Germline CDR1 SGHNT, CDR2 YYREEE (reference sequence). CDR3 sequence reads: CASSHDRGEKLFF. The CDR3 coding sequence is TGTGCCAGCAGCCACGACAGGGGTGAAAAACTGTTTTTT.

The chain combines TRBV2 with TRBJ1-2, with D unresolved. V was trimmed by 3 bases and J by 0 bases, leaving 5 bases between them. CDR3 length: 13 residues. The germline V gene encodes CDR1 SNHLY and CDR2 FYNNEI. CDR3 DNA: TGTGCCAGCAGTGAGGACGCTAACTATGGCTACACCTTC. Its protein product is CASSEDANYGYTF.

There are a few counts of this clone. The CDR3 DNA follows: TGTGCCAGCTCACTTCAGGGGTGGAACACTGAAGCTTTCTTT. Amino acid sequence: CASSLQGWNTEAFF. The chain employs TRBV18 and TRBJ1-1; D is possibly TRBD1 (6 bases). This CDR3 has 14 residues. V lost 4 bases and J 1 base, leaving 10 bases between the germline ends. Germline lookup yields CDR1 KGHSH and CDR2 LQKENI.

The genes are TRBV6-1 and TRBJ2-1; 8 bases map to TRBD2. The CDR3 runs to 15 residues. Germline V gene sequence: CDR1 MNHNS, CDR2 SASEGT. The V and J ends lost 0 bases and 8 bases, in that order; junction bases with no gene match: 6. The CDR3: CASSEAGTRGHEQFF. CDR3 sequence (DNA): TGTGCCAGCAGTGAAGCCGGGACTAGGGGCCATGAGCAGTTCTTC.

Only one count was recorded for this clone. The V and J genes are TRBV28 and TRBJ1-5, with TRBD1 matching over 11 bases. V lost 5 bases, J lost 5 bases, and 2 bases stayed unmatched. There are 14 residues in the CDR3. Germline CDR1 is MDHEN and CDR2 is SYDVKM. This chain's CDR3 is CASSPDRGHQPQHF. The CDR3 DNA reads TGTGCCAGCAGTCCGGACAGGGGGCATCAGCCCCAGCATTTT.

The V and J genes are TRBV7-9 and TRBJ1-1; D is perhaps TRBD1 (5 bases). The CDR3 is 16 amino acids. Trimming stripped 1 base from V and 1 base from J, with 13 bases between. Germline-derived CDR1 and CDR2 are SEHNR and FQNEAQ (reference sequence). This chain's CDR3 is CASSLGAARANTEAFF. Written as DNA, the CDR3 is TGTGCCAGCAGCTTAGGGGCGGCCAGGGCGAACACTGAAGCTTTCTTT.

V and J are TRBV7-3 and TRBJ2-1, with 8 bases lining up with TRBD2. CDR1 and CDR2 from the germline V gene are SGHTA and FQGTGA. V shed 5 bases and J 6 bases; nucleotides not matched to a gene: 6. CDR3 size: 14 residues. The CDR3 DNA is TGTGCCAGCAGCCCGCAGAGCGGGAGCAATGAGCAGTTCTTC. It yields the protein CASSPQSGSNEQFF.

The rearrangement joins TRBV6-2 or TRBV6-3 to TRBJ2-1; possibly TRBD1 or TRBD2 for D (5 bases each). This CDR3 comprises 15 residues. Trimming removed 2 bases at V and 0 bases at J, with 8 bases between. CDR1 MNHEY and CDR2 SVGEGT come from the germline V gene. This CDR3 reads CASSYPGSSYNEQFF. The CDR3 DNA is TGTGCCAGCAGTTACCCAGGGAGCTCCTACAATGAGCAGTTCTTC.

As to this clone: Additional DNA sequences in this sample encode the identical CDR3. CDR3 DNA sequence: TGTGCCTGGACTTCGAAAGAGACCCAGTACTTC. Translated: CAWTSKETQYF. V is TRBV30 and J is TRBJ2-5, with D unresolved. The CDR3 sequence is 11 residues long. From germline, CDR1 is GTSNPN and CDR2 SVGIG (reference sequence). V lost 4 bases and J lost 3, with 6 bases in between.

CDR3 in amino acids: CASSARDRGKQYF. In nucleotides, the CDR3 is TGCGCCAGCAGCGCCCGGGACAGGGGGAAGCAGTACTTC. The rearrangement links TRBV5-1 to TRBJ2-7, with 11 bases that match TRBD1. The CDR3 loop spans 13 amino acids. Germline CDR1 is SGHRS and CDR2 is YFSETQ. The ends lost 4 bases at V and 8 bases at J; junction bases unmatched: 5.

The chain combines TRBV11-2 with TRBJ1-2; unclear D gene. In germline, CDR1 is SGHAT, CDR2 FQNNGV. The CDR3 runs to 16 residues. V was clipped by 2 bases and J by 4 bases, with 17 bases between them. The CDR3 is CASSLKRSIGFYGYTF. The DNA for the CDR3 is TGTGCCAGCAGCTTAAAACGGTCTATCGGTTTCTATGGCTACACCTTC.

The count of this clone is one. The rearrangement uses TRBV24-1 and TRBJ2-4, with 8 bases that match TRBD2. V dropped 7 bases and J dropped 1; count of bases not matched to a gene: 20. Germline values: CDR1 KGHDR, CDR2 SFDVKD. The CDR3 runs to 20 residues. The CDR3 here is CATRDSLREDGITAKNIQYF. The CDR3 nucleotides are TGTGCCACCAGAGACTCGCTGCGGGAGGATGGGATTACGGCCAAAAACATTCAGTACTTC.

This chain uses TRBV19 with TRBJ2-1; D not certain. Germline CDR1 and CDR2: LNHDA and SQIVND (reference sequence). Between the trimmed V and J ends, which lost 4 bases and 4 bases, there was a span of 14 bases. The CDR3 spans 15 residues. The CDR3: CASSTEDQPYNEQFF. Here the CDR3 DNA reads TGTGCCAGTAGTACCGAGGACCAACCTTACAATGAGCAGTTCTTC.

The V call is TRBV6-5, the J call TRBJ2-7; TRBD2 aligns across 12 bases. The germline gives CDR1 MNHEY, CDR2 SVGAGI. This CDR3 spans 13 amino acids. Trimming removed 6 bases from V and 3 bases from J; junction bases left unmatched: 0. As DNA, the CDR3 is TGTGCCAGCAGGACTAGCGGGAGCTACGAGCAGTACTTC. It encodes CASRTSGSYEQYF.

V usage is TRBV7-8 and J usage is TRBJ2-2; 7 bases align to TRBD2. V was clipped by 4 bases and J by 4 bases; unmatched bases: 9. The CDR3 runs to 16 residues. Germline CDR1 SGHVS, CDR2 FQNEAQ. The CDR3 loop is CASSWGSGKGTGELFF. The CDR3 DNA follows: TGTGCCAGCAGCTGGGGGAGCGGGAAGGGCACCGGGGAGCTGTTTTTT.

The chain uses TRBV4-1 and TRBJ1-3; no reliable D call. V lost 0 bases to trimming and J lost 5 bases, with 14 bases between them. The CDR3 runs to 16 residues. The germline V gene has CDR1 MGHRA and CDR2 YSYEKL. DNA for the CDR3: TGCGCCAGCAGCCAAGATCCGGGGATACGACGAAACACCATATATTTT. Translating it yields CASSQDPGIRRNTIYF.

The chain is built from TRBV6-5 and TRBJ2-1; D unresolved. V was clipped by 6 bases and J by 5 bases, with 11 bases between them. Germline V gives CDR1 MNHEY, CDR2 SVGAGI. The CDR3 has 13 residues. CDR3 DNA: TGTGCCAGCAGCGGCAGGATGAACAATGAGCAGTTCTTC. As protein: CASSGRMNNEQFF.